This T cell receptor beta chain was captured by sequencing in a study of tumour-infiltrating T cells in Burkitt lymphoma. V was pared by 2 bases and J by 7 bases, with 3 bases of the junction left unmatched. CDR1 is MDHEN and CDR2 is SYDVKM in the germline V gene. The CDR3 spans 13 residues. The repertoire was sequenced with immunoSEQ multiplex PCR; TCRdb's copy has only in-frame clones and lacks some. The top ten hold 2% to 3% of the sample, which has 700 or so clones, around 97% seen once. The genes are TRBV28 and TRBJ1-1; TRBD1 matches 8 bases. The origin of this receptor is a human donor with Burkitt lymphoma. The sequencing sample was made of tumor tissue. CDR3 sequence: CASSLHDRGEAFF. The CDR3 DNA is TGTGCCAGCAGTTTACACGACAGGGGTGAAGCTTTCTTT.